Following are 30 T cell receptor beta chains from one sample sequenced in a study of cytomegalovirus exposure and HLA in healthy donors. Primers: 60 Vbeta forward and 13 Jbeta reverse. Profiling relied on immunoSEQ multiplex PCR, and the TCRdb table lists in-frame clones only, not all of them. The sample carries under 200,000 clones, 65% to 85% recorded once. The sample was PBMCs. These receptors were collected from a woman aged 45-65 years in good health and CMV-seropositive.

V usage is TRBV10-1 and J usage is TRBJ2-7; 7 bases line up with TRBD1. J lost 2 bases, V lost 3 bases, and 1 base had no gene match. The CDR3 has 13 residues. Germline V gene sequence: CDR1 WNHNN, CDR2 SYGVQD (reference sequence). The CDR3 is CASSEGTAYEQYF. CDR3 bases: TGCGCCAGCAGTGAAGGGACAGCCTACGAGCAGTACTTC.

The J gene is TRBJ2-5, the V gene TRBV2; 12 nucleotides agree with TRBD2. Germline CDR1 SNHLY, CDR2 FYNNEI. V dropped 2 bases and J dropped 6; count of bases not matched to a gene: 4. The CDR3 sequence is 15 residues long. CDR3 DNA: TGTGCCAGCAGTGAACTAGCGGGAGGGCCGAAGACCCAGTACTTC. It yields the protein CASSELAGGPKTQYF.

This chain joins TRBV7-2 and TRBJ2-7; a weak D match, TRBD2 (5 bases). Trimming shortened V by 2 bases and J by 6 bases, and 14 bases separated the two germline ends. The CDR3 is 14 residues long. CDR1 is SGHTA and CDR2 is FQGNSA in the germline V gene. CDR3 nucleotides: TGTGCCAGCAGCTTACTAGCACTCAGTCTCGAGCAGTACTTC. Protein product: CASSLLALSLEQYF.

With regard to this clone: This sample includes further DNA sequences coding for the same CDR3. Here the CDR3 DNA reads TGTGCCAGCAGTTACCGTAGCGGGGGAAGGGAGACCCAGTACTTC. Encoded protein: CASSYRSGGRETQYF. The chain has TRBV6-5 and TRBJ2-5; 9 bases align to TRBD2. This CDR3 spans 15 amino acids. Losses at the gene ends were 2 bases for V and 5 bases for J; bases not matched to a gene: 6. Germline V gene sequence: CDR1 MNHEY, CDR2 SVGAGI.

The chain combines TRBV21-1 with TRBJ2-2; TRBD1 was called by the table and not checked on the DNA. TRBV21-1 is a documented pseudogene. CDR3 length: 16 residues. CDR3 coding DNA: TGTGCCAGCAGCAAAGACTTGGACAGAGCGGCCGGGGAGCTGTTTTTT. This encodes CASSKDLDRAAGELFF.

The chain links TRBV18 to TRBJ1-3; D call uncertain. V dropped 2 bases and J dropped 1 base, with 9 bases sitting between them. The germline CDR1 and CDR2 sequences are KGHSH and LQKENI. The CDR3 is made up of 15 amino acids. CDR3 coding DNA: TGTGCCAGCTCACCAGATCGGGGATCTGGAAACACCATATATTTT. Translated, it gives CASSPDRGSGNTIYF.

DNA of the CDR3: TGTGCCATCAGTGAGTCAGGGGGTGCCTACAATGAGCAGTTCTTC. Amino acids: CAISESGGAYNEQFF. This chain uses TRBV10-3 with TRBJ2-1; D may be TRBD1 (6 bases). CDR3 length: 15 residues. The ends were cut back, 0 bases at V and 2 bases at J, with 8 bases in the middle. Germline CDR1 reads ENHRY; CDR2 reads SYGVKD.

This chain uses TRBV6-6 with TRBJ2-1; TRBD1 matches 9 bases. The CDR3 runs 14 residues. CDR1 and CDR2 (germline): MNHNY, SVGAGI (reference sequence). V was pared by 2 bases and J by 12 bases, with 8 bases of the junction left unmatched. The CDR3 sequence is CASSYGQGPHGQFF. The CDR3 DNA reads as TGTGCCAGCAGTTACGGACAGGGGCCCCATGGGCAGTTCTTC.

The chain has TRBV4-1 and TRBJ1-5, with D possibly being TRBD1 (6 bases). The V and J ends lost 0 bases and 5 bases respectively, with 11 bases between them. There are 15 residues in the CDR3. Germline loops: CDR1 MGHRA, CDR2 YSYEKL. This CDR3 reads CASSQETGLHQPQHF. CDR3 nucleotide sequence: TGCGCCAGCAGCCAAGAAACAGGGCTGCATCAGCCCCAGCATTTT.

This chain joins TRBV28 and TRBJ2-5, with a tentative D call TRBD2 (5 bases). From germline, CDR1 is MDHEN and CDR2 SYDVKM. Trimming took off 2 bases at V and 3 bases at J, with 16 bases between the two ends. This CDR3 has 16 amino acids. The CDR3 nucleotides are TGTGCCAGCAGTTTACCTAGCTCGGTGGGGAAAGAGACCCAGTACTTC. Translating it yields CASSLPSSVGKETQYF.

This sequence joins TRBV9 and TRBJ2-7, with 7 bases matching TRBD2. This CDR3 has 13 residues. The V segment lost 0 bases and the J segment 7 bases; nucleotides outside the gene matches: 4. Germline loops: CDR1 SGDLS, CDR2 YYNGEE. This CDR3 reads CASSVGGGDEQYF. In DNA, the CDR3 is TGTGCCAGCAGCGTAGGGGGAGGGGATGAGCAGTACTTC.

Here the CDR3 DNA reads TGCGCCAGCAGCTTGGTACAGCGGGATACCCACGAGCAGTACTTC. Protein product: CASSLVQRDTHEQYF. This sequence joins TRBV5-1 and TRBJ2-7, with 7 positions matching TRBD2. With V trimmed by 0 bases and J by 5 bases, 8 bases remained unmatched. Germline-derived CDR1 and CDR2 are SGHRS and YFSETQ. The CDR3 runs to 15 residues.

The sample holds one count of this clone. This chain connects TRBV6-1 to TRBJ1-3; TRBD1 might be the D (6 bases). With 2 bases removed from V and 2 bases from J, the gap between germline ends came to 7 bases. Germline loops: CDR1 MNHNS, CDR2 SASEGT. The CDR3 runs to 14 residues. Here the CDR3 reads CASSERTAGNTIYF. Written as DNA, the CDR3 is TGTGCCAGCAGTGAAAGGACAGCTGGAAACACCATATATTTT.

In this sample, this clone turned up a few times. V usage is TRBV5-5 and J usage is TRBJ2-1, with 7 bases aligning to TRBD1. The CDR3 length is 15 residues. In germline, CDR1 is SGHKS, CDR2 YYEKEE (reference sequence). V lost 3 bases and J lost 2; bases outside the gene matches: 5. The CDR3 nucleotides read TGTGCCAGCAGCTGGGGACAGTCGACCTACAATGAGCAGTTCTTC. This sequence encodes CASSWGQSTYNEQFF.

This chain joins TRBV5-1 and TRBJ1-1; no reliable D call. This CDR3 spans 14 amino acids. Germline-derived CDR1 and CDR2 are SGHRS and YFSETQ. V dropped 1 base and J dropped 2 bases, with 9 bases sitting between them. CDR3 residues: CASSLRQVNTEAFF. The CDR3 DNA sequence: TGCGCCAGCAGCTTGCGGCAGGTCAACACTGAAGCTTTCTTT.

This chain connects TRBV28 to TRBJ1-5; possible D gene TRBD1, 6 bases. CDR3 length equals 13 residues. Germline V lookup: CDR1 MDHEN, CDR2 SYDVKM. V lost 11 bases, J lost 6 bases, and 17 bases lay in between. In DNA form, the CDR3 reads TGTGCCGGGGGGAGGGGGAAGTTTCAGCCCCAGCATTTT. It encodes CAGGRGKFQPQHF.

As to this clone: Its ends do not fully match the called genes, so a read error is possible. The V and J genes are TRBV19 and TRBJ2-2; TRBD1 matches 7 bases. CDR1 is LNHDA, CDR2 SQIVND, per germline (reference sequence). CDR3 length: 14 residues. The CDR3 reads CARRPDRVTGELFF. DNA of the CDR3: TGTGCCCGTAGGCCCGACAGGGTCACCGGGGAGCTGTTTTTT.

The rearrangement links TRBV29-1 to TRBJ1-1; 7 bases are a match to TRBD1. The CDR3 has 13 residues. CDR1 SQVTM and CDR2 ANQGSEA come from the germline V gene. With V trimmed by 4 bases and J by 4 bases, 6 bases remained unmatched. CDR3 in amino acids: CSVVLAGGTEAFF. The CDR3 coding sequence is TGCAGCGTTGTATTGGCAGGGGGCACTGAAGCTTTCTTT.

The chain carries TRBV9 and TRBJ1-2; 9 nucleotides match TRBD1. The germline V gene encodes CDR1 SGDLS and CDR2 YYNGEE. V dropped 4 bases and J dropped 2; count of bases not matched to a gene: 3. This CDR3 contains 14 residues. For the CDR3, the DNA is TGTGCCAGCAGCACGGGACAGGGCAACTATGGCTACACCTTC. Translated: CASSTGQGNYGYTF.

The CDR3 region has the DNA TGTGCCTCCGGGACAGGGGGGGGCGAGCAGTTCTTC. As protein: CASGTGGGEQFF. The genes are TRBV27 and TRBJ2-1; 11 bases are shared with TRBD1. The CDR3 is 12 residues long. Looked up from germline, CDR1 is MNHEY and CDR2 is SMNVEV (reference sequence). V dropped 11 bases and J dropped 10; count of bases not matched to a gene: 7.

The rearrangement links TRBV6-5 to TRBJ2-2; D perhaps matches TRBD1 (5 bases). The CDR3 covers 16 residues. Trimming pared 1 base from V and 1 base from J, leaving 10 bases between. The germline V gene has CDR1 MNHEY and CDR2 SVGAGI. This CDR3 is CASSYYPGRNTGELFF. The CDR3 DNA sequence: TGTGCCAGCAGTTACTACCCAGGGCGGAACACCGGGGAGCTGTTTTTT.

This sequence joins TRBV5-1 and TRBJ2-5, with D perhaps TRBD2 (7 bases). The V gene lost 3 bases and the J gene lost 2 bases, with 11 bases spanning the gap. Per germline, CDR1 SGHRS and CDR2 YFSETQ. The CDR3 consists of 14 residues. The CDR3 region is CASSWAGAQETQYF. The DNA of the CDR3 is TGCGCCAGCAGCTGGGCGGGGGCACAAGAGACCCAGTACTTC.

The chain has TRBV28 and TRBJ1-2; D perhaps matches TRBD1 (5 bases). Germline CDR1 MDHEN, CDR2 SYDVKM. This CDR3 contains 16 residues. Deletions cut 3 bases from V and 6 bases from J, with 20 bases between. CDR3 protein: CASSFFHGWSGNGYTF. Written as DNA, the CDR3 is TGTGCCAGCAGTTTCTTTCACGGTTGGTCAGGGAATGGCTACACCTTC.

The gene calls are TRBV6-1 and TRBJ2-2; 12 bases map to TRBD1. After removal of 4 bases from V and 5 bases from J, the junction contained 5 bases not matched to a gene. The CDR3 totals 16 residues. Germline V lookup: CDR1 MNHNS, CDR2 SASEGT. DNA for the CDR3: TGTGCCAGCAGTGTCTCGGGACAGGGGGCGACCGGGGAGCTGTTTTTT. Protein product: CASSVSGQGATGELFF.

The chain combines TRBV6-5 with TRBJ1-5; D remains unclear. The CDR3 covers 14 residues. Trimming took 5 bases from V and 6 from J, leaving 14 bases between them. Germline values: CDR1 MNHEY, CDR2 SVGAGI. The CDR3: CASSRGLGGQPQHF. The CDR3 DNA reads TGTGCCAGCAGTCGAGGGTTGGGCGGTCAGCCCCAGCATTTT.

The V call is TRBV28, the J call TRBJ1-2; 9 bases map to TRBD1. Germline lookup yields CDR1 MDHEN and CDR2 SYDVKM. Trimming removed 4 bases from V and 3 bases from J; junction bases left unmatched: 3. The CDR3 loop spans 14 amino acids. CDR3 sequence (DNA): TGTGCCAGCAGTTGGGGACAGGGAGACTATGGCTACACCTTC. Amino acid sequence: CASSWGQGDYGYTF.

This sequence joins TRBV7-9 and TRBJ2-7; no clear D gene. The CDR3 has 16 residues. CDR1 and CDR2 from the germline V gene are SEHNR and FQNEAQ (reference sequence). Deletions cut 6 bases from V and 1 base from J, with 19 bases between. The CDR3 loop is CASSSARSIISYEQYF. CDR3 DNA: TGTGCCAGCAGTTCGGCTCGGAGTATAATTTCCTACGAGCAGTACTTC.

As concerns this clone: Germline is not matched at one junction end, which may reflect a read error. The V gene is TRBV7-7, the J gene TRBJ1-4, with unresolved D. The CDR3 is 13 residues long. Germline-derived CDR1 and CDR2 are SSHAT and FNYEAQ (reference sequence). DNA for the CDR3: TGTGCTAGCAGCTCCTCCGTCGGGGAAAAACTGTTTTTT. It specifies CASSSSVGEKLFF.

This chain's CDR3 is CASSYSGTGVYNEQFF. CDR3 bases: TGTGCCAGCAGTTACTCTGGGACAGGGGTTTACAATGAGCAGTTCTTC. This chain links TRBV6-5 with TRBJ2-1, with TRBD1 identical over 10 bases. This CDR3 has 16 amino acids. Germline V CDR1 and CDR2: MNHEY, SVGAGI. After removal of 0 bases from V and 4 bases from J, the junction contained 3 bases not matched to a gene.

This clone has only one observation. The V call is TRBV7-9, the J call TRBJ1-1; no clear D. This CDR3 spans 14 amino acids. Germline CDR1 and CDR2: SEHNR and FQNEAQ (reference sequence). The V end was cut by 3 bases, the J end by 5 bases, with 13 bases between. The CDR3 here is CASSLGGLGTEAFF. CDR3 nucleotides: TGTGCCAGCAGCTTGGGAGGCCTTGGGACTGAAGCTTTCTTT.